Listed below are T cell receptor beta chains from one sample, sequenced in a study of blood T cell repertoires in COVID-19. Repertoires were generated with immunoSEQ multiplex PCR, while TCRdb's copy carries only in-frame clones and drops some. The sample has 250,000 to 350,000 clones, about 85% seen once. The sample was peripheral blood. The receptors were sampled from a human donor with COVID-19, enrolled during active disease. The donor label of this sample is uncertain. Both conserved end residues are part of each CDR3. The D gene is left open where the match is weak. Size tells how often a clone was seen (once, few, many) or the class of an expanded clone, and some rows leave it out.

V gene	CDR3 length	J gene	clone size	D gene	CDR3 protein	CDR3 DNA
TRBV5-5	15	TRBJ1-1	.	.	CASSPRTAMNTEAFF	TGTGCCAGCAGCCCCCGGACAGCCATGAACACTGAAGCTTTCTTT
TRBV29-1	14	TRBJ2-1	.	TRBD2	CSVSGTSSYNEQFF	TGCAGCGTCTCCGGGACTAGCAGCTACAATGAGCAGTTCTTC
TRBV27	13	TRBJ2-5	.	.	CASSLVGVETQYF	TGTGCCAGCAGTTTAGTGGGAGTGGAGACCCAGTACTTC
TRBV6-5	16	TRBJ1-3	.	TRBD1	CASSYGQGASGNTIYF	TGTGCCAGCAGTTACGGACAGGGGGCCTCTGGAAACACCATATATTTT
TRBV6-2/TRBV6-3	17	TRBJ2-3	.	TRBD1	CASSYTVDRLTTDTQYF	TGTGCCAGCAGTTACACCGTGGACAGGTTGACCACAGATACGCAGTATTTT
TRBV28	18	TRBJ2-1	.	TRBD2	CASSLLDSGSGSYNEQFF	TGTGCCAGCAGTTTATTAGATAGCGGGAGTGGGTCCTACAATGAGCAGTTCTTC
TRBV4-3	15	TRBJ1-2	.	TRBD1	CASSQDNRGLTGYTF	TGCGCCAGCAGCCAAGATAACAGGGGTCTCACCGGCTACACCTTC
TRBV19	18	TRBJ2-3	.	TRBD1	CASSIDPPGQLFTDTQYF	TGTGCCAGTAGTATTGACCCGCCGGGACAGCTATTCACAGATACGCAGTATTTT
TRBV7-2	16	TRBJ2-1	.	TRBD1	CASSPTRDRVSHEQFF	TGTGCCAGCAGTCCAACCCGGGACAGGGTTAGCCATGAGCAGTTCTTC
TRBV3-1/TRBV3-2	13	TRBJ2-7	.	.	CASSLRGDSTPDF	TGTGCCAGCAGCCTCAGGGGGGACTCCACCCCGGACTTC
TRBV27	15	TRBJ1-1	.	.	CEIFRLGTLNTEAFF	TGTGAGATATTTAGATTAGGGACTCTGAACACTGAAGCTTTCTTT
TRBV5-1	15	TRBJ2-7	.	.	CASSPGTAGTYEQYF	TGCGCCAGCAGCCCTGGGACGGCGGGAACCTACGAGCAGTACTTC
TRBV4-3	15	TRBJ1-2	.	.	CASSQGISRGYGYTF	TGCGCCAGCAGCCAAGGAATATCTCGGGGCTATGGCTACACCTTC
TRBV5-4	16	TRBJ1-1	.	.	CASSLAGIQGHTEAFF	TGTGCCAGCAGCTTGGCCGGGATACAGGGACACACTGAAGCTTTCTTT
TRBV30	13	TRBJ1-2	.	TRBD1	CAWSLQGAIGYTF	TGTGCCTGGAGCCTACAGGGGGCGATTGGCTACACCTTC
TRBV15	13	TRBJ1-1	.	.	CATGQRRNTEAFF	TGTGCCACAGGACAGCGGCGGAACACTGAAGCTTTCTTT
TRBV7-8	16	TRBJ1-3	.	TRBD1	CASSPDRGWTRNTIYF	TGTGCCAGCAGCCCCGACAGGGGGTGGACGCGAAACACCATATATTTT
TRBV7-2	19	TRBJ2-7	.	.	CASSLALIGGGLPPYEQYF	TGTGCCAGCAGCTTAGCGCTAATAGGGGGCGGACTACCGCCCTACGAGCAGTACTTC
TRBV21-1	19	TRBJ2-3	.	.	CASSKGRRLAVWGTDTQYF	TGTGCCAGCAGCAAAGGGCGTCGGCTAGCGGTCTGGGGCACAGATACGCAGTATTTT
TRBV7-6	17	TRBJ2-5	.	TRBD2	CASSLGVAGPRQETQYF	TGTGCCAGCAGCTTGGGGGTAGCGGGGCCCAGACAAGAGACCCAGTACTTC
TRBV10-3	15	TRBJ1-5	.	TRBD1	CAISGQGVANQPQHF	TGTGCCATCAGTGGACAGGGAGTGGCCAATCAGCCCCAGCATTTT
TRBV7-7	15	TRBJ2-5	.	.	CASSSHPEGAETQYF	TGTGCTAGCAGCTCTCACCCGGAGGGTGCTGAGACCCAGTACTTC
TRBV6-4	13	TRBJ1-6	.	.	CASRGTNNSPLHF	TGTGCCAGCCGAGGGACAAATAATTCACCCCTCCACTTT
TRBV10-3	12	TRBJ1-1	.	.	CAIQTANTEAFF	TGTGCCATTCAGACAGCGAACACTGAAGCTTTCTTT
TRBV20-1	11	TRBJ2-1	.	TRBD2	CSASGGNEQFF	TGCAGTGCTAGCGGGGGGAATGAGCAGTTCTTC
TRBV30	14	TRBJ2-7	.	.	CAWRKVTSSLRQYF	TGTGCCTGGCGGAAAGTCACCTCTAGCCTGCGGCAGTACTTC
TRBV4-3	14	TRBJ2-5	.	TRBD1	CASSLRQGALPQYF	TGCGCCAGCAGCCTCCGACAGGGGGCCTTGCCCCAGTACTTC
TRBV6-5	14	TRBJ1-2	.	.	CATHWDSRGSGYTF	TGTGCCACCCATTGGGACTCCCGGGGATCCGGCTACACCTTC
TRBV3-1/TRBV3-2	13	TRBJ2-1	.	.	CASRLLGRNEQFF	TGTGCCAGCAGACTACTAGGCCGCAATGAGCAGTTCTTC
TRBV19	16	TRBJ1-1	.	TRBD1	CASSSHRTGAFTEAFF	TGTGCCAGTAGTTCACATCGGACAGGGGCGTTCACTGAAGCTTTCTTT
TRBV20-1	15	TRBJ1-3	.	.	CSASSGGLPGNTIYF	TGCAGTGCTAGTAGTGGCGGGCTCCCTGGAAACACCATATATTTT
TRBV5-1	15	TRBJ2-5	.	.	CASSRVHIQGETQYF	TGCGCCAGCAGCCGCGTTCACATCCAGGGAGAGACCCAGTACTTC
TRBV3-1/TRBV3-2	13	TRBJ2-3	.	.	CASSQDQGRAQYF	TGTGCCAGCAGCCAAGATCAGGGCAGAGCGCAGTATTTT
TRBV5-1	16	TRBJ2-6	.	TRBD1	CASSQAGGPGANVLTF	TGCGCCAGCAGCCAAGCAGGGGGCCCTGGGGCCAACGTCCTGACTTTC
TRBV6-6	14	TRBJ1-5	.	.	CASSYGLGDQPQHF	TGTGCCAGCAGTTATGGCCTAGGGGATCAGCCCCAGCATTTT
TRBV7-8	15	TRBJ2-6	.	.	CASSFAFAGANVLTF	TGTGCCAGCAGCTTTGCCTTCGCGGGGGCCAACGTCCTGACTTTC
TRBV19	14	TRBJ1-1	.	TRBD1	CASSKGTANTEAFF	TGTGCCAGTAGTAAAGGGACAGCGAACACTGAAGCTTTCTTT
TRBV19	16	TRBJ1-2	.	TRBD1	CASSIGDREGGYGYTF	TGTGCCAGTAGTATAGGGGACAGGGAGGGTGGCTATGGCTACACCTTC
TRBV28	13	TRBJ2-2	.	TRBD1	CASRETGAGELFF	TGTGCCAGCAGAGAGACAGGGGCCGGGGAGCTGTTTTTT
TRBV30	14	TRBJ1-2	.	.	CAWSFGSTNYGYTF	TGTGCCTGGAGTTTCGGGTCTACTAACTATGGCTACACCTTC
TRBV19	14	TRBJ1-4	.	.	CASTQTATNEKLFF	TGTGCCAGTACCCAGACTGCAACTAATGAAAAACTGTTTTTT
TRBV7-2	19	TRBJ1-1	.	.	CASSHRPGHGFRLNTEAFF	TGTGCCAGCAGCCATCGCCCGGGACATGGGTTTAGGTTGAACACTGAAGCTTTCTTT
TRBV10-3	13	TRBJ1-4	.	.	CAISESSHLKLFF	TGTGCCATCAGTGAGTCGTCACACCTCAAACTGTTTTTT
TRBV18	17	TRBJ2-2	.	TRBD1	CASSPQTGRANTGELFF	TGTGCCAGCTCGCCGCAGACAGGGCGAGCGAACACCGGGGAGCTGTTTTTT
TRBV30	15	TRBJ1-6	.	.	CASAALGHGNSPLHF	TGTGCGTCCGCGGCATTAGGCCACGGGAATTCACCCCTCCACTTT
TRBV10-3	13	TRBJ1-5	.	.	CAISPEVGQPQHF	TGTGCCATCAGCCCAGAGGTGGGTCAGCCCCAGCATTTT
TRBV5-4	13	TRBJ2-5	.	.	CASSLAPLETQYF	TGTGCCAGCAGCTTGGCCCCACTAGAGACCCAGTACTTC
TRBV9	17	TRBJ1-2	.	.	CASRRGTNLKLNYGYTF	TGTGCCAGCAGGCGGGGGACGAACCTTAAATTGAACTATGGCTACACCTTC
TRBV19	14	TRBJ2-5	.	.	CASRFYSYQETQYF	TGTGCCAGCCGATTTTACAGTTACCAAGAGACCCAGTACTTC
TRBV7-2	16	TRBJ2-5	.	.	CASTALGEGVGETQYF	TGTGCCAGCACCGCCTTGGGGGAGGGGGTTGGCGAGACCCAGTACTTC
TRBV3-1/TRBV3-2	15	TRBJ1-5	.	TRBD1	CASSQGGTEEGPQHF	TGTGCCAGCAGCCAAGGCGGGACAGAAGAGGGGCCCCAGCATTTT
TRBV5-1	15	TRBJ1-3	.	.	CASSGAPYSGNTIYF	TGCGCCAGCAGCGGAGCGCCCTACTCTGGAAACACCATATATTTT
TRBV7-6	15	TRBJ1-5	.	.	CASSLGGLINQPQHF	TGTGCCAGCAGCTTAGGGGGCCTTATCAATCAGCCCCAGCATTTT
TRBV11-3	16	TRBJ2-5	.	TRBD2	CASSLGLAGRQETQYF	TGTGCCAGCAGCTTAGGGCTAGCGGGAAGACAAGAGACCCAGTACTTC
TRBV5-4	14	TRBJ1-1	once	TRBD1	CASSADRGRVEAFF	TGTGCCAGCAGTGCCGACAGGGGGCGGGTTGAAGCTTTCTTT
TRBV5-6	14	TRBJ1-2	.	.	CASSFSGDGYGYTF	TGTGCCAGCAGCTTTTCCGGGGATGGCTATGGCTACACCTTC